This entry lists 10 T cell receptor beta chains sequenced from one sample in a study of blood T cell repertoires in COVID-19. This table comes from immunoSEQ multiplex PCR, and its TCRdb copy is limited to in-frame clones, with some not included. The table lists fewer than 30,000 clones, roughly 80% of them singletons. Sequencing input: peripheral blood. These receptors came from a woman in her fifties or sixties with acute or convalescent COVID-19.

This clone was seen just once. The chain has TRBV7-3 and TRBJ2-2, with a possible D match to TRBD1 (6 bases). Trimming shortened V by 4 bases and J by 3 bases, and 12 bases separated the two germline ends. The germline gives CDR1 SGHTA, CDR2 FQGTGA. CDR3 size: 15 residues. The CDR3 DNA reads TGTGCCAGCAGCTCGTCGGGACACCACACCGGGGAGCTGTTTTTT. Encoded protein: CASSSSGHHTGELFF.

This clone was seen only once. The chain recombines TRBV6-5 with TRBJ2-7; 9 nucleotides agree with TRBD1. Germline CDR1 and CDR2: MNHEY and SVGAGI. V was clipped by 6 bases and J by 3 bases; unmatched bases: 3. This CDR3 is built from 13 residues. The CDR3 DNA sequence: TGTGCCAGCAGCCGGGACAGGGACTACGAGCAGTACTTC. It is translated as CASSRDRDYEQYF.

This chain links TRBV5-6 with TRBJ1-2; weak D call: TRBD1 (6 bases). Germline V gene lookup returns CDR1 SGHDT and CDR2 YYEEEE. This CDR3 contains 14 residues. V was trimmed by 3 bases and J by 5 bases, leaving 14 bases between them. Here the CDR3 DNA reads TGTGCCAGCAGCTCTCGACAGGTGGGGTATGGCTACACCTTC. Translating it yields CASSSRQVGYGYTF.

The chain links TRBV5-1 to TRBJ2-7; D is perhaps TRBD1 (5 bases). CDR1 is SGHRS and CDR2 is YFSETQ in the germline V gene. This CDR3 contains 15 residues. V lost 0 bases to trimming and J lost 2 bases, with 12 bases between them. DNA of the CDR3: TGCGCCAGCAGCTTGGAGCCCCAGGGAACCTACGAGCAGTACTTC. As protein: CASSLEPQGTYEQYF.

The CDR3 nucleotides are TGTGCCTGGAGTCCCAGCAGCGGGACTAGCGGGGGAGATACGCAGTATTTT. Translation gives CAWSPSSGTSGGDTQYF. The V call is TRBV30, the J call TRBJ2-3; 14 bases are shared with TRBD2. Germline V gene sequence: CDR1 GTSNPN, CDR2 SVGIG (reference sequence). The V segment lost 2 bases and the J segment 5 bases; nucleotides outside the gene matches: 9. The CDR3 totals 17 residues.

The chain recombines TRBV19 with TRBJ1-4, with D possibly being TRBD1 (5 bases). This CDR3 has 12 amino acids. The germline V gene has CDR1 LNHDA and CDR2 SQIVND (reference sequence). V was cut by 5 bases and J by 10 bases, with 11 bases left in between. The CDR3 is CASSGRVGKLFF. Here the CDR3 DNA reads TGTGCCAGTAGTGGCAGGGTTGGAAAACTGTTTTTT.

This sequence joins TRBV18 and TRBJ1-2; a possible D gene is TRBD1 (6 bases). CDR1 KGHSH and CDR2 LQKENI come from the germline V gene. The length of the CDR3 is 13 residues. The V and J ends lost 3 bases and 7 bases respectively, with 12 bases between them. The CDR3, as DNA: TGTGCCAGCTCACCGGACAGTTTAGGTGGCTACACCTTC. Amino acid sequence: CASSPDSLGGYTF. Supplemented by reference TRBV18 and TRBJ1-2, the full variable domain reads NAGVMQNPRHLVRRRGQEARLRCSPMKGHSHVYWYRQLPEEGLKFMVYLQKENIIDESGMPKERFSAEFPKEGPSILRIQQVVRGDSAAYFCASSPDSLGGYTFGSGTRLTVV.

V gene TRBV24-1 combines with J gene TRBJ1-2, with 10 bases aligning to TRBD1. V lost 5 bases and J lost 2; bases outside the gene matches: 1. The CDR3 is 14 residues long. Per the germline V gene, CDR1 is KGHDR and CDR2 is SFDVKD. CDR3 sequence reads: CATSGQGANYGYTF. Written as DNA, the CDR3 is TGTGCCACCAGTGGACAGGGGGCAAACTATGGCTACACCTTC.

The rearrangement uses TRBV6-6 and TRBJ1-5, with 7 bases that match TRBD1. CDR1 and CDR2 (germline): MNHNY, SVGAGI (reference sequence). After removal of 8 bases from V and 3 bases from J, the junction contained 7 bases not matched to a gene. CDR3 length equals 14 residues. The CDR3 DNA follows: TGTGCCAGCTTCCGACAGGGATCCAATCAGCCCCAGCATTTT. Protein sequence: CASFRQGSNQPQHF.

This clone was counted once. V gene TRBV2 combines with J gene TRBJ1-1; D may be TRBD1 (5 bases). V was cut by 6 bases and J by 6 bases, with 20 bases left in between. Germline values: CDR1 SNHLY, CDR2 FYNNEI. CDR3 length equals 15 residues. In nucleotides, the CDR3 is TGTGCCAGCAGGGGTTCCCGGGACTATCACCCTGAAGCTTTCTTT. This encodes CASRGSRDYHPEAFF. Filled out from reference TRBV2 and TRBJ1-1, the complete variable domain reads EPEVTQTPSHQVTQMGQEVILRCVPISNHLYFYWYRQILGQKVEFLVSFYNNEISEKSEIFDDQFSVERPDGSNFTLKIRSTKLEDSAMYFCASRGSRDYHPEAFFGQGTRLTVV.